A single sample gave rise to the 26 T cell receptor beta chains below, sequenced in a study of blood T cell repertoires in COVID-19. Repertoires were generated with immunoSEQ multiplex PCR, while TCRdb's copy carries only in-frame clones and drops some. The sample has hundreds of thousands of clones, around 80% seen once. Sequenced: PBMCs or T cells enriched from blood (not recorded which). These receptors originate from a woman aged 35 to 49 with acute COVID-19.

The V and J genes are TRBV4-1 and TRBJ2-7; D may be TRBD2 (5 bases). The V end was cut by 4 bases, the J end by 4 bases, with 14 bases between. The CDR3 covers 14 residues. Looked up from germline, CDR1 is MGHRA and CDR2 is YSYEKL. CDR3 in amino acids: CASSPGGVPYEQYF. The CDR3 nucleotides read TGCGCCAGCAGCCCAGGAGGTGTCCCTTACGAGCAGTACTTC.

This chain uses TRBV30 with TRBJ2-3; a weak D match, TRBD2 (6 bases). The CDR3 contains 14 residues. CDR1 and CDR2 (germline): GTSNPN, SVGIG (reference sequence). V was shortened by 3 bases and J by 0 bases, with 10 bases between the two germline ends. The CDR3 spells CAWREGTSTDTQYF. CDR3 bases: TGTGCCTGGAGGGAGGGGACTAGCACAGATACGCAGTATTTT.

The chain employs TRBV14 and TRBJ2-7; TRBD2 might be the D (6 bases). Germline-derived CDR1 and CDR2 are SGHDN and FVKESK. This CDR3 region has 14 residues. V was pared by 0 bases and J by 4 bases, with 10 bases between. The CDR3 bases are TGTGCCAGCAGCCAAGAATGGGGGGTTTACGAGCAGTACTTC. Translating gives CASSQEWGVYEQYF.

V is TRBV28 and J is TRBJ1-5; D uncertain. V lost 1 base and J lost 5, with 21 bases in between. The germline CDR1 and CDR2 sequences are MDHEN and SYDVKM. The CDR3 contains 18 residues. CDR3 protein: CASSLSKFFGSLDQPQHF. CDR3 bases: TGTGCCAGCAGTTTATCCAAATTTTTCGGGAGTTTGGATCAGCCCCAGCATTTT.

The chain recombines TRBV7-8 with TRBJ1-5, with a possible D match to TRBD1 (5 bases). V was clipped by 1 base and J by 4 bases, with 11 bases between them. The CDR3 is 15 residues long. Germline V CDR1 and CDR2: SGHVS, FQNEAQ. CDR3 loop: CASSLDRQSNQPQHF. DNA for the CDR3: TGTGCCAGCAGCTTAGACAGACAGAGTAATCAGCCCCAGCATTTT.

The rearrangement joins TRBV27 to TRBJ2-1; 10 nucleotides match TRBD2. With 3 bases clipped from V and 9 bases from J, the junction kept 17 bases outside the gene matches. This CDR3 comprises 18 residues. CDR1 MNHEY and CDR2 SMNVEV come from the germline V gene (reference sequence). The DNA for the CDR3 is TGTGCCAGCAGTTTTACGTGGGTGAGAACTAGCGGGATTGGTGAGCAGTTCTTC. It specifies CASSFTWVRTSGIGEQFF.

This clone was recorded once. The J gene is TRBJ2-3, the V gene TRBV5-6; 9 bases line up with TRBD1. V gave up 0 bases and J gave up 5 bases; unmatched junction bases: 7. This CDR3 is built from 16 residues. Germline V gene data show CDR1 as SGHDT and CDR2 as YYEEEE. The CDR3 DNA follows: TGTGCCAGCAGCTTGGGGGGGACAGGGCCGAAAGATACGCAGTATTTT. Its translation is CASSLGGTGPKDTQYF.

The V gene is TRBV29-1, the J gene TRBJ2-4; a weak D match, TRBD2 (5 bases). The CDR3 runs 13 residues. The germline CDR1 and CDR2 sequences are SQVTM and ANQGSEA. The ends were cut back, 4 bases at V and 0 bases at J, with 7 bases in the middle. DNA of the CDR3: TGCAGCGTTGCGGAGGTAGCCAAAAACATTCAGTACTTC. Its protein is CSVAEVAKNIQYF.

The rearrangement links TRBV12-3 or TRBV12-4 to TRBJ2-3, with 9 positions matching TRBD2. The V segment lost 10 bases and the J segment 3 bases; nucleotides outside the gene matches: 5. The CDR3 spans 13 residues. Here the CDR3 reads CATGLAGTDTQYF. CDR3 bases: TGTGCCACGGGCCTAGCGGGAACAGATACGCAGTATTTT.

The chain carries TRBV27 and TRBJ2-1; possible D gene TRBD2, 6 bases. There are 14 residues in the CDR3. The V gene lost 8 bases and the J gene lost 5 bases, with 16 bases spanning the gap. Germline V gene data show CDR1 as MNHEY and CDR2 as SMNVEV (reference sequence). CDR3 in amino acids: CASGGVAADNEQFF. The CDR3 nucleotides are TGTGCCAGCGGAGGGGTAGCGGCTGACAATGAGCAGTTCTTC.

The chain has TRBV11-2 and TRBJ1-3, with 10 bases fitting TRBD1. Germline trimming cut 4 bases from V and 7 bases from J; bases unmatched to any gene: 7. Germline assignment: CDR1 SGHAT and CDR2 FQNNGV. This CDR3 is 15 amino acids long. The CDR3 DNA is TGTGCCAGCAGCTCCAGGACAGGGGGTTTGAACACCATATATTTT. Translated: CASSSRTGGLNTIYF.

CDR3 region: CASTILNNEQFF. Written as DNA, the CDR3 is TGTGCCAGCACCATCCTAAACAATGAGCAGTTCTTC. The chain carries TRBV2 and TRBJ2-1; D remains unclear. This CDR3 has 12 amino acids. With 7 bases removed from V and 5 bases from J, the gap between germline ends came to 9 bases. The germline gives CDR1 SNHLY, CDR2 FYNNEI.

The V call is TRBV5-1, the J call TRBJ1-4, with 10 bases identical to TRBD1. J was trimmed by 11 bases and V by 1 base; bases with no gene match: 8. This CDR3 comprises 15 residues. In germline, CDR1 is SGHRS, CDR2 YFSETQ. In DNA, the CDR3 is TGCGCCAGCAGCTTGTATGACAGGGGGCTAGGGAAACTGTTTTTT. This translates into CASSLYDRGLGKLFF.

This chain uses TRBV19 with TRBJ1-3; a possible D gene is TRBD1 (6 bases). The V gene's germline CDR1 is LNHDA and CDR2 SQIVND (reference sequence). The CDR3 is 13 residues long. Trimming shortened V by 4 bases and J by 7 bases, and 11 bases separated the two germline ends. The CDR3, as DNA: TGTGCCAGTAGTACCAGGGGTACGAACACCATATATTTT. Its translation is CASSTRGTNTIYF.

The V gene is TRBV19, the J gene TRBJ1-2, with D perhaps TRBD1 (5 bases). CDR3 size: 15 residues. Deletions cut 5 bases from V and 0 bases from J, with 13 bases between. CDR1 LNHDA and CDR2 SQIVND come from the germline V gene (reference sequence). The CDR3 reads CASSRTTKTNYGYTF. The CDR3 DNA follows: TGTGCCAGTAGTCGGACAACCAAGACTAACTATGGCTACACCTTC. Full variable domain (missing parts from reference TRBV19 and TRBJ1-2): DGGITQSPKYLFRKEGQNVTLSCEQNLNHDAMYWYRQDPGQGLRLIYYSQIVNDFQKGDIAEGYSVSREKKESFPLTVTSAQKNPTAFYLCASSRTTKTNYGYTFGSGTRLTVV.

The chain couples TRBV19 to TRBJ2-1; 10 positions agree with TRBD2. Germline CDR1 is LNHDA and CDR2 is SQIVND (reference sequence). The CDR3 consists of 15 residues. The V segment lost 9 bases and the J segment 5 bases; nucleotides outside the gene matches: 10. Here the CDR3 reads CASQTRTSGNNEQFF. CDR3 nucleotide sequence: TGTGCCAGCCAGACAAGGACTAGCGGCAACAATGAGCAGTTCTTC.

This chain links TRBV5-4 with TRBJ2-5; TRBD1 might be the D (6 bases). Trimming left V 4 bases short and J 4 bases short, with 8 bases between. The CDR3 covers 12 residues. Per the germline V gene, CDR1 is SGHNT and CDR2 is YYREEE (reference sequence). CDR3 residues: CASSVDRETQYF. In nucleotides, the CDR3 is TGTGCCAGCAGCGTGGACAGAGAGACCCAGTACTTC.

This clone was seen repeatedly, ten times or more. J is TRBJ1-1 and V is TRBV27, with D maybe TRBD1 (5 bases). Trimming removed 3 bases at V and 4 bases at J, with 12 bases between. This CDR3 is built from 14 residues. Germline V gene sequence: CDR1 MNHEY, CDR2 SMNVEV (reference sequence). CDR3 sequence (DNA): TGTGCCAGCAGTTTGGGGCTGGGGATCACTGAAGCTTTCTTT. Its translation is CASSLGLGITEAFF.

This clone was recorded only once. At the DNA level, this CDR3 is encoded by other sequences in the same sample as well. This chain uses TRBV3-1 (or the pseudogene TRBV3-2) with TRBJ1-4; D is uncertain. Germline V gene sequence: CDR1 LGHDT, CDR2 YNNKEL (reference sequence). The length of the CDR3 is 12 residues. V was shortened by 4 bases and J by 7 bases, with 7 bases between the two germline ends. For the CDR3, the DNA is TGTGCCAGCAGCCGGCGGGGTGAAAAACTGTTTTTT. Translation gives CASSRRGEKLFF.

The gene calls are TRBV9 and TRBJ2-1; perhaps TRBD1 as D (5 bases). Between the trimmed V and J ends, which lost 3 bases and 0 bases, there was a span of 16 bases. The CDR3 runs 17 residues. From germline, CDR1 is SGDLS and CDR2 YYNGEE. The CDR3 sequence is CASSEAMGPSSYNEQFF. The CDR3 DNA follows: TGTGCCAGCAGCGAGGCCATGGGGCCTAGCTCCTACAATGAGCAGTTCTTC.

This clone was found once. The chain links TRBV29-1 to TRBJ1-2; D uncertain. CDR1 and CDR2 from the germline V gene are SQVTM and ANQGSEA. Trimming took off 6 bases at V and 8 bases at J, with 19 bases between the two ends. CDR3 length: 13 amino acids. CDR3 amino acids: CSVTKGQAGGYTF. DNA for the CDR3: TGCAGCGTAACGAAGGGTCAAGCGGGGGGCTACACCTTC.

The gene calls are TRBV24-1 and TRBJ2-2; D possibly corresponds to TRBD2 (5 bases). CDR1 KGHDR and CDR2 SFDVKD come from the germline V gene. This CDR3 spans 16 amino acids. Trimming pared 5 bases from V and 4 bases from J, leaving 16 bases between. The CDR3 here is CATSGLGGIGTGELFF. In DNA, the CDR3 is TGTGCCACCAGTGGTCTTGGAGGAATTGGCACCGGGGAGCTGTTTTTT.

The genes are TRBV2 and TRBJ1-1; weak D call: TRBD1 (6 bases). Deletions cut 9 bases from V and 0 bases from J, with 11 bases between. Germline lookup yields CDR1 SNHLY and CDR2 FYNNEI. The CDR3 loop spans 13 amino acids. The CDR3: CARSTGMNTEAFF. As DNA, the CDR3 is TGTGCCAGATCCACAGGGATGAACACTGAAGCTTTCTTT.

By its share, this clone is medium-sized. The V gene is TRBV24-1, the J gene TRBJ2-3; 12 nucleotides agree with TRBD2. The CDR3 runs to 16 residues. Germline-derived CDR1 and CDR2 are KGHDR and SFDVKD. The J segment lost 3 bases and the V segment lost 1 base, leaving 1 base of the junction unmatched. The CDR3 DNA sequence: TGTGCCACCAGTGATTTTGGACTAGCGGGGACAGATACGCAGTATTTT. Translating it yields CATSDFGLAGTDTQYF.

CDR3 sequence (DNA): TGTGCCAGCAGGTCCGACAGGGCGAACTCCTACGAGCAGTACTTC. This sequence encodes CASRSDRANSYEQYF. This rearrangement joins TRBV28 to TRBJ2-7; TRBD1 matches 7 bases. The CDR3 is 15 amino acids. V lost 6 bases to trimming and J lost 0 bases; unmatched junction nucleotides: 8. Germline V lookup: CDR1 MDHEN, CDR2 SYDVKM.

The rearrangement joins TRBV2 to TRBJ1-2; 7 bases are shared with TRBD1. This CDR3 comprises 14 residues. V dropped 2 bases and J dropped 7; count of bases not matched to a gene: 7. The germline V gene encodes CDR1 SNHLY and CDR2 FYNNEI. The CDR3 is CASSERGRDSGYTF. The DNA of the CDR3 is TGTGCCAGCAGTGAAAGGGGGCGGGACTCTGGCTACACCTTC.